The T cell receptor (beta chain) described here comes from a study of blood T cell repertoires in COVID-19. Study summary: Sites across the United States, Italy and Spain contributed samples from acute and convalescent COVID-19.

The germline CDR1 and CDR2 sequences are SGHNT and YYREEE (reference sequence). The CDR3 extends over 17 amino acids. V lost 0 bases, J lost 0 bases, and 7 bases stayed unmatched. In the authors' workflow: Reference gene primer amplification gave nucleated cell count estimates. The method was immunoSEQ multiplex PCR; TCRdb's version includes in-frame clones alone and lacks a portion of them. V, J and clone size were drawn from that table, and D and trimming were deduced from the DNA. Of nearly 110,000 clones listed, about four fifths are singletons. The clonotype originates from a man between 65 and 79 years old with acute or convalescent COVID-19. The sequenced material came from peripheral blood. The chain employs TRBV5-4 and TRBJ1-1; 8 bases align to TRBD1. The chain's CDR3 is CASSLAPQGAMNTEAFF. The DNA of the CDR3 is TGTGCCAGCAGCTTGGCCCCCCAGGGGGCTATGAACACTGAAGCTTTCTTT. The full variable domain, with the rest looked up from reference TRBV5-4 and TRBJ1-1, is ETGVTQSPTHLIKTRGQQVTLRCSSQSGHNTVSWYQQALGQGPQFIFQYYREEENGRGNFPPRFSGLQFPNYSSELNVNALELDDSALYLCASSLAPQGAMNTEAFFGQGTRLTVV.